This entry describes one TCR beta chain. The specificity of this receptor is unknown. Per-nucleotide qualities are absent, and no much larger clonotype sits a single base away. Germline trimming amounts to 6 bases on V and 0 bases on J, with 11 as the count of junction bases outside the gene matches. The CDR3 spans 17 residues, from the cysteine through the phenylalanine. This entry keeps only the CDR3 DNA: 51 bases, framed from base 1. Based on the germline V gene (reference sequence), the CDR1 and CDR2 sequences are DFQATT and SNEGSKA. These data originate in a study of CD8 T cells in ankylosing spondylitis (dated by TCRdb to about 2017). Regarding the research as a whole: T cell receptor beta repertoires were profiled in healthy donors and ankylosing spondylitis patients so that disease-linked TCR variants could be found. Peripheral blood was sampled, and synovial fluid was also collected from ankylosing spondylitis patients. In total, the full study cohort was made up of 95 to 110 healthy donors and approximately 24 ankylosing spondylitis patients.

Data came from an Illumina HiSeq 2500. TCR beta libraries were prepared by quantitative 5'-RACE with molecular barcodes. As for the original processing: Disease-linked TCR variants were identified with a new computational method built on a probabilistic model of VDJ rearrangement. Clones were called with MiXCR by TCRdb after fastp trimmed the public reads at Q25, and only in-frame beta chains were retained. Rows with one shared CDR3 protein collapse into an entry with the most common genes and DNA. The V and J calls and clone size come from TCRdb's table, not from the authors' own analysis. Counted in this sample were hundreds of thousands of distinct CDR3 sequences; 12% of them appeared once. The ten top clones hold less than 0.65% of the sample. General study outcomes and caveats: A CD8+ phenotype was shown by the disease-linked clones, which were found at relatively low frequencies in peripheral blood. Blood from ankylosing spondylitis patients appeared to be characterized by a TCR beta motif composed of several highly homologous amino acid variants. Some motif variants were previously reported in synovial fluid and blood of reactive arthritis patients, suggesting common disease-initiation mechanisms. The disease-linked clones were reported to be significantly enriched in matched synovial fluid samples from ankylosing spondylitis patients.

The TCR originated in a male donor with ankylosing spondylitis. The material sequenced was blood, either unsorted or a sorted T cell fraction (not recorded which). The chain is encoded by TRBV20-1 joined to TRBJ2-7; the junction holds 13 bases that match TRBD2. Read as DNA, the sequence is TGCAGTGCCATACCGGGACTAGCGGGATTTGGCTCCTACGAGCAGTACTTC. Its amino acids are CSAIPGLAGFGSYEQYF.